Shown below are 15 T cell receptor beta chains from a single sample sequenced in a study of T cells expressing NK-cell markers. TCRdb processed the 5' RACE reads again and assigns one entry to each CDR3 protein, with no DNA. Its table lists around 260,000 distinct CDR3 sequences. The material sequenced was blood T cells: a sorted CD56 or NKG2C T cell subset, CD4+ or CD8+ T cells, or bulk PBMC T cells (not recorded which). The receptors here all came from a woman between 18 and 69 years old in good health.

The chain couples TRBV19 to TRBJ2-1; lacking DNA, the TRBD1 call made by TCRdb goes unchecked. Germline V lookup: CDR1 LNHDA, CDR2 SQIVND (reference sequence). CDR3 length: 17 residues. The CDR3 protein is CATTHTGDLSSYNEQFF. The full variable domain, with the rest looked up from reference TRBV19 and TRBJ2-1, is DGGITQSPKYLFRKEGQNVTLSCEQNLNHDAMYWYRQDPGQGLRLIYYSQIVNDFQKGDIAEGYSVSREKKESFPLTVTSAQKNPTAFYLCATTHTGDLSSYNEQFFGPGTRLTVL.

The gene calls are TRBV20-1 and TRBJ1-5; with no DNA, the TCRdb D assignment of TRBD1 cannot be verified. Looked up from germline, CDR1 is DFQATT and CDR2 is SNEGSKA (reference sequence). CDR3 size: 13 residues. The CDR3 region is CSARGSTAQPQHF.

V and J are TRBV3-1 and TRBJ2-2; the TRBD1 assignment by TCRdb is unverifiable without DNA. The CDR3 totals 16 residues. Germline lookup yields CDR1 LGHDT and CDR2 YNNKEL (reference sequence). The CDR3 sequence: CASSQIRTEGTGELFF.

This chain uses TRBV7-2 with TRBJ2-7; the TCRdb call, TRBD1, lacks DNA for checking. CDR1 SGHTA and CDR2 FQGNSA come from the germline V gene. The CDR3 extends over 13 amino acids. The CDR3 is CASSRGGDGEQYF.

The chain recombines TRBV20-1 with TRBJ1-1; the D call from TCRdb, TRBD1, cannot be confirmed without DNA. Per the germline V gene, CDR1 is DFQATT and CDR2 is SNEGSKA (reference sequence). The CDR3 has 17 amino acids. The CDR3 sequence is CSARDFLVGRGNTEAFF.

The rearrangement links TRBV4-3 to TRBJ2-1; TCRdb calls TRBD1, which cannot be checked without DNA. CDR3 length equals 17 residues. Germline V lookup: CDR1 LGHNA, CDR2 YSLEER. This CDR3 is CASSQDLRAGQYNEQFF.

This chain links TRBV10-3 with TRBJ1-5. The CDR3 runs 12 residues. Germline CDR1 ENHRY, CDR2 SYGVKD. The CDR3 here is CAISEGDQPQHF.

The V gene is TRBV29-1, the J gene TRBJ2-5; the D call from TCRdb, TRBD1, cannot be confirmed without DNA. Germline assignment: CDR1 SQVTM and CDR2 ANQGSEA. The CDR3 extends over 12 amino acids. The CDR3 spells CSADVPASTQYF.

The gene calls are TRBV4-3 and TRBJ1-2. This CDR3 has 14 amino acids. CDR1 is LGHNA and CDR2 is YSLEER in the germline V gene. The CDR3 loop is CASSQEVLGYGYTF.

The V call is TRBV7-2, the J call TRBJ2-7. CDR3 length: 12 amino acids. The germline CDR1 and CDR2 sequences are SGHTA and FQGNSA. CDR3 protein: CASSTASYEQYF. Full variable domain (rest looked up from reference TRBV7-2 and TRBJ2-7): GAGVSQSPSNKVTEKGKDVELRCDPISGHTALYWYRQSLGQGLEFLIYFQGNSAPDKSGLPSDRFSAERTGGSVSTLTIQRTQQEDSAVYLCASSTASYEQYFGPGTRLTVT.

CDR3 in amino acids: CASSQGSYNEQFF. J is TRBJ2-1 and V is TRBV14. CDR3 length: 13 residues. The germline CDR1 and CDR2 sequences are SGHDN and FVKESK.

CDR3 sequence reads: CASSLRTTNEKLFF. J is TRBJ1-4 and V is TRBV5-4. CDR1 SGHNT and CDR2 YYREEE come from the germline V gene (reference sequence). The CDR3 is made up of 14 amino acids. Full variable domain (missing parts from reference TRBV5-4 and TRBJ1-4): ETGVTQSPTHLIKTRGQQVTLRCSSQSGHNTVSWYQQALGQGPQFIFQYYREEENGRGNFPPRFSGLQFPNYSSELNVNALELDDSALYLCASSLRTTNEKLFFGSGTQLSVL.

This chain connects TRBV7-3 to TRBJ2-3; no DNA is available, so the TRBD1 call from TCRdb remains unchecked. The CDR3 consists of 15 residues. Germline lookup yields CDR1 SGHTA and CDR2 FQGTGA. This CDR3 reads CASSLFAGGTDTQYF. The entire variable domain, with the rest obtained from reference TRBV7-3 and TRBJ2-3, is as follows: GAGVSQTPSNKVTEKGKYVELRCDPISGHTALYWYRQSLGQGPEFLIYFQGTGAADDSGLPNDRFFAVRPEGSVSTLKIQRTERGDSAVYLCASSLFAGGTDTQYFGPGTRLTVL.

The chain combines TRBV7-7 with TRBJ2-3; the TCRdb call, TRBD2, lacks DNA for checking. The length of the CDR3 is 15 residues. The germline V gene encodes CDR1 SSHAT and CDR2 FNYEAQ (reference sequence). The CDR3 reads CASTKLLAGVDTQYF.

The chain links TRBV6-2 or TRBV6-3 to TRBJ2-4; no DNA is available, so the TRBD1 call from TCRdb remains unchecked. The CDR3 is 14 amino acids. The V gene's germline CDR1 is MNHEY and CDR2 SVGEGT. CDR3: CASSYGTVRNIQYF.